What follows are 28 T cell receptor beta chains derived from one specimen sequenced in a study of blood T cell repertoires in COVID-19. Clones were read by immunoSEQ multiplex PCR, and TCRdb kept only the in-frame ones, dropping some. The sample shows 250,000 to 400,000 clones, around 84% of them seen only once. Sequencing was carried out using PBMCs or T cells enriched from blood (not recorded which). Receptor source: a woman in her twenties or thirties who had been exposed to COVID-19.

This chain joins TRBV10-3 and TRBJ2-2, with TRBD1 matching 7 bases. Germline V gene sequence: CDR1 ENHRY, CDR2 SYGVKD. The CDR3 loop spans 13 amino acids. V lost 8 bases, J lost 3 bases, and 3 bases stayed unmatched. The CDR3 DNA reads TGTGCCATCTGGCAGGGGGACACCGGGGAGCTGTTTTTT. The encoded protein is CAIWQGDTGELFF.

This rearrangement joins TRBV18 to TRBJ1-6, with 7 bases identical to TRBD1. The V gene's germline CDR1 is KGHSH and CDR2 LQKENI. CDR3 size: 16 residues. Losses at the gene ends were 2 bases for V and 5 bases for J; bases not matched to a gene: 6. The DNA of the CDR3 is TGTGCCAGCTCACCAAACCCCGGGACAGATAATTCACCCCTCCACTTT. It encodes CASSPNPGTDNSPLHF.

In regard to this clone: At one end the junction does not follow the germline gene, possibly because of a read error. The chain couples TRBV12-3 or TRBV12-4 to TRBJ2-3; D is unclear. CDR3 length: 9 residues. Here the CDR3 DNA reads TGTGCCAGCAGTGGGCCAGTGGATTTT. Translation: CASSGPVDF.

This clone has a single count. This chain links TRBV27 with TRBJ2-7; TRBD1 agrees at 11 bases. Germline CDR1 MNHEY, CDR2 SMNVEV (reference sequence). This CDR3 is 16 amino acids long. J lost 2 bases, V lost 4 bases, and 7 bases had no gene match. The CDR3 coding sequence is TGTGCCAGCAGTTCGTTACCGGGACAGGGGGCCTACGAGCAGTACTTC. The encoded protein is CASSSLPGQGAYEQYF.

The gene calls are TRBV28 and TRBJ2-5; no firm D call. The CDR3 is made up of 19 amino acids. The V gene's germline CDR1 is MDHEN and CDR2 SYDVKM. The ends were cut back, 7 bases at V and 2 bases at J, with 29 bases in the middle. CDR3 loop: CASTPGSDRHFLGQETQYF. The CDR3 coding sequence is TGTGCCAGCACCCCTGGGTCGGATCGACATTTCCTGGGTCAAGAGACCCAGTACTTC.

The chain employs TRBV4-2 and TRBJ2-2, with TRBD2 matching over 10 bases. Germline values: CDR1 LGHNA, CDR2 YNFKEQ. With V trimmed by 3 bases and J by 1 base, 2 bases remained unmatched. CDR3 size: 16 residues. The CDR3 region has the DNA TGTGCCAGCAGCCAGTCTAGCGGGAGGAACACCGGGGAGCTGTTTTTT. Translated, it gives CASSQSSGRNTGELFF.

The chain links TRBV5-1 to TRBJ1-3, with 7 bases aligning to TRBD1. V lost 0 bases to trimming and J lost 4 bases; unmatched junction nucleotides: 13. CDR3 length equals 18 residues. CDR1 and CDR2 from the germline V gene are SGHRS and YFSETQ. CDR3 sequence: CASSLGRIRDRRGNTIYF. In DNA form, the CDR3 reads TGCGCCAGCAGCTTGGGACGTATAAGGGACAGACGAGGAAACACCATATATTTT. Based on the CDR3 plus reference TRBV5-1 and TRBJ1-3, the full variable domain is KAGVTQTPRYLIKTRGQQVTLSCSPISGHRSVSWYQQTPGQGLQFLFEYFSETQRNKGNFPGRFSGRQFSNSRSEMNVSTLELGDSALYLCASSLGRIRDRRGNTIYFGEGSWLTVV.

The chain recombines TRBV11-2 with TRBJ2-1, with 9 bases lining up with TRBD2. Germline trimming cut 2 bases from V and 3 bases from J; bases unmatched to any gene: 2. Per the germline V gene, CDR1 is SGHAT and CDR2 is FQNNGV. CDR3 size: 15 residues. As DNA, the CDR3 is TGTGCCAGCAGCTTAAATAGCGGGAGCTACAATGAGCAGTTCTTC. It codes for CASSLNSGSYNEQFF.

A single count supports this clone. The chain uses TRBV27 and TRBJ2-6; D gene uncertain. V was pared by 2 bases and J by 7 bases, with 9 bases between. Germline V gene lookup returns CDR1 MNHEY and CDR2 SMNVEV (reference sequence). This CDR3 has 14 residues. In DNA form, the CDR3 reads TGTGCCAGCAGTTTAATTTCGTCTGCCAACGTCCTGACTTTC. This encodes CASSLISSANVLTF.

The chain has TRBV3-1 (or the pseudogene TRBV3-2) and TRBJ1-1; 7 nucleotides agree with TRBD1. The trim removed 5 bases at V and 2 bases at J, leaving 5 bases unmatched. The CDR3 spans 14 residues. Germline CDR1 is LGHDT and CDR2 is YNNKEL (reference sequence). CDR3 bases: TGTGCCAGCAGCTCGGGACAGACTAACACTGAAGCTTTCTTT. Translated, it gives CASSSGQTNTEAFF.

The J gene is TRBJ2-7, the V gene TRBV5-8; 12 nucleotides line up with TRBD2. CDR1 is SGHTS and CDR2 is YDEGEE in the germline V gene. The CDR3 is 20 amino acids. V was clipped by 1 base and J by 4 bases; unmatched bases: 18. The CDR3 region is CASSLNFASGRALRKYEQYF. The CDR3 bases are TGTGCCAGCAGCTTGAATTTTGCTAGCGGGAGGGCCCTTAGGAAGTACGAGCAGTACTTC. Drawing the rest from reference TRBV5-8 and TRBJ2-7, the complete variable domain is EAGVTQSPTHLIKTRGQQATLRCSPISGHTSVYWYQQALGLGLQFLLWYDEGEERNRGNFPPRFSGRQFPNYSSELNVNALELEDSALYLCASSLNFASGRALRKYEQYFGPGTRLTVT.

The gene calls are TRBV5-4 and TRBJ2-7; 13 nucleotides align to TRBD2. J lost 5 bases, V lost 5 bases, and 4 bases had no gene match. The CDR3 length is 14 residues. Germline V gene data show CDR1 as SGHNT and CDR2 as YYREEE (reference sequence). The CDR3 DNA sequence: TGTGCCAGCAGAATTGGACTAGCGGGGGACGAGCAGTACTTC. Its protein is CASRIGLAGDEQYF.

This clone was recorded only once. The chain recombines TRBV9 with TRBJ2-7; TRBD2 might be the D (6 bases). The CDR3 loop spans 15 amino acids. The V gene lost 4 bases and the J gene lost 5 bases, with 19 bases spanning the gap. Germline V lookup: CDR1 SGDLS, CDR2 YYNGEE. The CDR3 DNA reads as TGTGCCAGCAGCCCGGGGACTCCGTGGGCCGACGAGCAGTACTTC. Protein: CASSPGTPWADEQYF.

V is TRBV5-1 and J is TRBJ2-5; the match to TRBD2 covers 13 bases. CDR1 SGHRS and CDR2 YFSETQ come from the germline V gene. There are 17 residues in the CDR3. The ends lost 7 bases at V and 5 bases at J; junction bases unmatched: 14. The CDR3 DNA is TGCGCCAGCTTAGGGACTAGCGGGACCTCATACCGGGAGACCCAGTACTTC. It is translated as CASLGTSGTSYRETQYF.

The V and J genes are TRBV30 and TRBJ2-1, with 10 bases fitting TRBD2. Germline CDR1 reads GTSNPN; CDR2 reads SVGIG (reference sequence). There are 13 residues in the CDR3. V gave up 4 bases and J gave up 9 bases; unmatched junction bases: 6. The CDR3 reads CAWTSGSPSEQFF. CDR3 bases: TGTGCCTGGACTAGCGGGAGTCCTAGTGAGCAGTTCTTC.

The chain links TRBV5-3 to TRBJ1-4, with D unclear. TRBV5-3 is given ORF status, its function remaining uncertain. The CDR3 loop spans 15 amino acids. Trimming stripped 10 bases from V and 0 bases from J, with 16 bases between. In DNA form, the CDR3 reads TGTGCCCCCACAGCACCTTATGCAACTAATGAAAAACTGTTTTTT. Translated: CAPTAPYATNEKLFF.

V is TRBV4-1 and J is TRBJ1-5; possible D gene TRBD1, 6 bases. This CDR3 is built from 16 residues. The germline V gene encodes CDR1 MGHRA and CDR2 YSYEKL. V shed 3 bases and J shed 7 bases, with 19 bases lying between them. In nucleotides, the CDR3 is TGCGCCAGCAGCCATCCTGACAGGCGCGGAAAACAGCCCCAGCATTTT. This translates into CASSHPDRRGKQPQHF.

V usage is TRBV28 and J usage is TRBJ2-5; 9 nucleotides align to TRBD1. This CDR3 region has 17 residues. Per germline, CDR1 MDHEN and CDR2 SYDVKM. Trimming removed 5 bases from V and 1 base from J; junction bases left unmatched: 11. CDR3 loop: CASSQHGQGRIQETQYF. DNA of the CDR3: TGTGCCAGCAGTCAGCACGGACAGGGGAGAATCCAAGAGACCCAGTACTTC. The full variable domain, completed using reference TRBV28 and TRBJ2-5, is DVKVTQSSRYLVKRTGEKVFLECVQDMDHENMFWYRQDPGLGLRLIYFSYDVKMKEKGDIPEGYSVSREKKERFSLILESASTNQTSMYLCASSQHGQGRIQETQYFGPGTRLLVL.

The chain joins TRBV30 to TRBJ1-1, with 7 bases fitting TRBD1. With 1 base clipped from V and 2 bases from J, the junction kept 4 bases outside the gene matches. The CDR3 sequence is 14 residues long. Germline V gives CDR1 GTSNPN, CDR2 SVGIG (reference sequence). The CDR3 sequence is CAWSGGQLNTEAFF. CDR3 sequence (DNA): TGTGCCTGGAGTGGGGGACAGCTAAACACTGAAGCTTTCTTT.

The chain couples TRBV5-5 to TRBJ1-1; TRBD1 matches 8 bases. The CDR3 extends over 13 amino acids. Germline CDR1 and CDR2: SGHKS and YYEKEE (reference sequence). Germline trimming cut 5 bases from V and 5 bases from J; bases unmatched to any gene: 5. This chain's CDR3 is CASSLTGGTEAFF. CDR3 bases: TGTGCCAGCAGTCTTACAGGGGGGACTGAAGCTTTCTTT.

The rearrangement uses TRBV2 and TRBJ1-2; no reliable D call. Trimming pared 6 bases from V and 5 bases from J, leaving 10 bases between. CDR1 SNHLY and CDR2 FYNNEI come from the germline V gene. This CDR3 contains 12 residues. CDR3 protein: CASRVQRYGYTF. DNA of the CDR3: TGTGCCAGCAGGGTCCAGCGGTATGGCTACACCTTC. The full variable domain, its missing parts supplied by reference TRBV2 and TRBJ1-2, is EPEVTQTPSHQVTQMGQEVILRCVPISNHLYFYWYRQILGQKVEFLVSFYNNEISEKSEIFDDQFSVERPDGSNFTLKIRSTKLEDSAMYFCASRVQRYGYTFGSGTRLTVV.

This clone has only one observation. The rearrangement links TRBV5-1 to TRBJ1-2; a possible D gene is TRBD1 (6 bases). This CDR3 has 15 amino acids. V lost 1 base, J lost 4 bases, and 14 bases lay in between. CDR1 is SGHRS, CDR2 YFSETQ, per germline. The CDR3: CASSLTGRIGYGYTF. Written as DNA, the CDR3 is TGCGCCAGCAGCTTGACAGGGCGGATCGGCTATGGCTACACCTTC.

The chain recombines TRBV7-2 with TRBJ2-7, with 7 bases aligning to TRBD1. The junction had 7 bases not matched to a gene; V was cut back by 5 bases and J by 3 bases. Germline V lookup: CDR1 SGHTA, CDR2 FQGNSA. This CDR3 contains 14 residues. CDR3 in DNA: TGTGCCAGCAGCCCGGGACAGAGCCGCTACGAGCAGTACTTC. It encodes CASSPGQSRYEQYF.

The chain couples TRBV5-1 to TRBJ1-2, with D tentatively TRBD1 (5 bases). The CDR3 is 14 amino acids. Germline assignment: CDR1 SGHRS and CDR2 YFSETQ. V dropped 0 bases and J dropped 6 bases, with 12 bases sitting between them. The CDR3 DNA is TGCGCCAGCAGCTTGGCCGGTCAGGGTGATGGCTACACCTTC. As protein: CASSLAGQGDGYTF.

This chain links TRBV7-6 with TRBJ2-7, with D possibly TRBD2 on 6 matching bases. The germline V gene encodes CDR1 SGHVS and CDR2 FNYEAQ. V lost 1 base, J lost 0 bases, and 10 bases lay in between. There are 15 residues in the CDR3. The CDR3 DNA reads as TGTGCCAGCAGCTTAGGCGGGGAGATCTCCTACGAGCAGTACTTC. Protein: CASSLGGEISYEQYF.

This CDR3 is CASSMRSWNTGQGPAYEQYF. CDR3 nucleotide sequence: TGTGCCAGTAGTATGAGGTCCTGGAACACGGGACAGGGGCCGGCATACGAGCAGTACTTC. This chain links TRBV19 with TRBJ2-7, with 10 positions matching TRBD1. Per germline, CDR1 LNHDA and CDR2 SQIVND (reference sequence). The CDR3 length is 20 residues. The ends lost 3 bases at V and 4 bases at J; junction bases unmatched: 21.

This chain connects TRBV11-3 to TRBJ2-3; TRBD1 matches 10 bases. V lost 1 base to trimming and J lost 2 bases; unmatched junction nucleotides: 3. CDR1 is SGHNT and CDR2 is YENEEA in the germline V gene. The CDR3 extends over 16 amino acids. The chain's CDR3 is CASSLGTGGSTDTQYF. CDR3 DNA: TGTGCCAGCAGCTTAGGGACAGGGGGATCCACAGATACGCAGTATTTT. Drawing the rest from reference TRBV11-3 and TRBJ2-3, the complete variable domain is EAGVVQSPRYKIIEKKQPVAFWCNPISGHNTLYWYLQNLGQGPELLIRYENEEAVDDSQLPKDRFSAERLKGVDSTLKIQPAELGDSAVYLCASSLGTGGSTDTQYFGPGTRLTVL.

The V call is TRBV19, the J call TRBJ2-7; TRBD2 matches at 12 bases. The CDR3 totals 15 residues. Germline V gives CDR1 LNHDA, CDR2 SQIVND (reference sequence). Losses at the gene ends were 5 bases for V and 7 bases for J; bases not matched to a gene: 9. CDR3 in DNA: TGTGCCAGTAGTGTGACTAGCGGGAGTCTCTGGGAGCAGTACTTC. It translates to CASSVTSGSLWEQYF.